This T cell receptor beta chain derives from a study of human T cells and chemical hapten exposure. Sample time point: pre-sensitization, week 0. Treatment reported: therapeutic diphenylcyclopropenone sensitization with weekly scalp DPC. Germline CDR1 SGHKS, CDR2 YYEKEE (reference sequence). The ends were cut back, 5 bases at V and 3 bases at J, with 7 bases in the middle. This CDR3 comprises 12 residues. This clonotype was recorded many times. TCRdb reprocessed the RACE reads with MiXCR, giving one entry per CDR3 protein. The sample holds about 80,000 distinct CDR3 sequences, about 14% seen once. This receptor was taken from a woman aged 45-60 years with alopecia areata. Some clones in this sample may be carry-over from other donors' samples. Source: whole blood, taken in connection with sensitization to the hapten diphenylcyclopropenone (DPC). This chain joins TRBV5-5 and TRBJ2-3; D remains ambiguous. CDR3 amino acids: CASSLRTDTQYF. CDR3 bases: TGTGCCAGCAGTTTACGAACAGATACGCAGTATTTT.